The table lists the clone carrying this T cell receptor (beta chain) with a few counts. The source of the sample is a study of blood T cells in healthy people across ages. Trimming removed 4 bases at V and 2 bases at J, with 20 bases between. Germline V gene sequence: CDR1 PRHDT, CDR2 FYEKMQ (reference sequence). The CDR3 loop spans 17 amino acids. Alongside a J-beta primer mix, a sample-barcoded 5' primer served in a second PCR lasting about 7 to 12 cycles. TCRdb reprocessed the 5' RACE reads via MiXCR and lists one record per CDR3 protein. The table lists approximately 960,000 distinct CDR3 sequences, just under 30% of them singletons, with roughly a tenth in the top ten. Healthy Caucasian individuals from Russia aged roughly 6 to 95 served as donors. The sample was also linked to a second study, of T cells of mothers and their children. That work states: Normalized overlap was always slightly, never significantly, higher in related than unrelated mother-child pairs.

V is TRBV13 and J is TRBJ1-2; D perhaps matches TRBD1 (6 bases). The clonotype originates from a woman in her 40s in good health. Input material: blood. CDR3 bases: TGTGCCAGCAGCTACACCATCGGAGGACAGAAGAACTATGGCTACACCTTC. It is translated as CASSYTIGGQKNYGYTF.